Below are 24 T cell receptor beta chains sequenced from a single sample in a study of post-analysis software for immune sequencing data (dated by TCRdb to the mid-2010s). Summary of the overall study and its limitations: Significantly higher frequencies in patients than in controls were found for several TRBV segments, including TRBV5-6, TRBV5-1 and TRBV20-1.

Library creation used PCR. The sample was run on an Illumina HiSeq 2500. Unique molecular identifiers were incorporated into TCR beta cDNA libraries to reduce PCR and sequencing biases. The public sequencing data were trimmed at Q25 with fastp and processed into clonotypes with MiXCR by TCRdb, which kept only in-frame beta chains. A single entry per CDR3 protein holds the most common genes and DNA from its merged rows. The sample includes 820,000 or so distinct CDR3 sequences, with about 53% observed a single time. Approximately 4.4% of the sample is held by the ten biggest clonotypes. No cognate antigen is known for these TCRs. Sequenced input: blood. These TCRs come from a girl between 10 and 17 years old with multiple sclerosis.

The V call is TRBV29-1, the J call TRBJ2-5, with D possibly TRBD2 on 5 matching bases. The J call may be faulty, since TRBJ2-7 better matches the DNA end. Germline CDR1 SQVTM, CDR2 ANQGSEA. The CDR3 length is 14 residues. The CDR3 DNA reads TGCAGCGTTGGCGAGCGGACCTCTACCTACGAGCAGTACTTC. It encodes CSVGERTSTYEQYF.

Turning to this clonotype: Germline is not matched at one junction end, which may reflect a read error. The chain links TRBV4-1 to TRBJ1-2; D is perhaps TRBD1 (5 bases). The CDR3 contains 16 residues. The V gene's germline CDR1 is MGHRA and CDR2 YSYEKL. In DNA, the CDR3 is TGCGCCAGCAGCCAAGGGGGTTTGGGACCTAATTATGGCTACACCTTC. As protein: CASSQGGLGPNYGYTF.

The chain combines TRBV20-1 with TRBJ2-7, with D possibly TRBD1 on 7 matching bases. Trimming removed 7 bases at V and 6 bases at J, with 28 bases between. Germline V gene lookup returns CDR1 DFQATT and CDR2 SNEGSKA (reference sequence). The CDR3 consists of 16 residues. The chain's CDR3 is CSGLRGIGSLLSEQYF. CDR3 bases: TGCAGTGGCCTCAGGGGGATCGGGAGTCTCCTCAGCGAGCAGTACTTC.

The V and J genes are TRBV29-1 and TRBJ2-7, with 10 bases aligning to TRBD2. V lost 6 bases, J lost 8 bases, and 10 bases stayed unmatched. Per the germline V gene, CDR1 is SQVTM and CDR2 is ANQGSEA. There are 13 residues in the CDR3. CDR3 in DNA: TGCAGCGTCCCCCGTGCTAGCGGGAGCAAGCAGTACTTC. This codes for CSVPRASGSKQYF.

This clonotype turned up a few times. The rearrangement uses TRBV20-1 and TRBJ1-1; D is ambiguous. The V gene lost 0 bases and the J gene lost 3 bases, with 14 bases spanning the gap. This CDR3 comprises 15 residues. Germline V gene data show CDR1 as DFQATT and CDR2 as SNEGSKA (reference sequence). CDR3 residues: CSARDPDVRYTEAFF. CDR3 DNA sequence: TGCAGTGCTAGAGATCCTGATGTGAGATACACTGAAGCTTTCTTT.

The gene calls are TRBV5-1 and TRBJ2-3; unclear D gene. Germline CDR1 is SGHRS and CDR2 is YFSETQ. The CDR3 loop spans 15 amino acids. Trimming stripped 3 bases from V and 2 bases from J, with 13 bases between. CDR3 region: CASSSAVQLTDTQYF. CDR3 in DNA: TGCGCCAGCAGCTCGGCGGTCCAGCTCACAGATACGCAGTATTTT.

This sequence joins TRBV21-1 and TRBJ1-5; the D call in the table, TRBD1, was not verified against the DNA. TRBV21-1 corresponds to a pseudogene. The CDR3 sequence is 15 residues long. CDR3 coding DNA: TGTGCCAGTTCGGACAGGGTAATAGGCAATCAGCCCCAGCATTTT. This encodes CASSDRVIGNQPQHF.

V and J are TRBV27 and TRBJ2-3; D not certain. CDR3 length: 13 amino acids. Germline CDR1 and CDR2: MNHEY and SMNVEV (reference sequence). Trimming left V 2 bases short and J 7 bases short, with 10 bases between. The CDR3 coding sequence is TGTGCCAGCAGTTTAGGGCGTAGTTATACGCAGTATTTT. It translates to CASSLGRSYTQYF.

The chain links TRBV7-3 to TRBJ2-7; 12 bases are a match to TRBD2. The DNA end is more similar to TRBJ2-5, so the J call may be wrong. The CDR3 consists of 18 residues. Per germline, CDR1 SGHTA and CDR2 FQGTGA. The chain's CDR3 is CASSLRRPSGRAEETQYF. CDR3 DNA sequence: TGTGCCAGCAGCCTCCGTAGGCCTAGCGGGAGGGCCGAAGAGACCCAGTACTTC.

This clonotype has only a few counts. The V gene is TRBV4-1, the J gene TRBJ1-5, with D possibly matching TRBD1 (6 bases). The germline gives CDR1 MGHRA, CDR2 YSYEKL. Trimming stripped 1 base from V and 3 bases from J, with 19 bases between. This CDR3 has 18 residues. The CDR3 sequence: CASSQGPVPGVNNQPQHF. In nucleotides, the CDR3 is TGCGCCAGCAGCCAAGGCCCCGTCCCAGGGGTTAACAATCAGCCCCAGCATTTT.

This clonotype has a handful of counts. The CDR3 here is CASSQTRLAGLREGQYF. CDR3 DNA: TGTGCCAGCAGCCAAACTCGACTAGCGGGACTCCGGGAGGGGCAGTACTTC. The chain has TRBV4-2 and TRBJ2-7; 11 bases fit TRBD2. The germline CDR1 and CDR2 sequences are LGHNA and YNFKEQ. There are 17 residues in the CDR3. After removal of 2 bases from V and 9 bases from J, the junction contained 15 bases not matched to a gene.

The V and J genes are TRBV5-8 and TRBJ2-3; 10 bases agree with TRBD2. The CDR3 length is 15 residues. The germline V gene has CDR1 SGHTS and CDR2 YDEGEE. The trim removed 5 bases at V and 6 bases at J, leaving 9 bases unmatched. The CDR3, as DNA: TGTGCCAGCAGACCGGGACTAGCGATAATTGATACGCAGTATTTT. It yields the protein CASRPGLAIIDTQYF.

CDR3 in amino acids: CASSPPGQGMMETQYF. The DNA for the CDR3 is TGTGCCAGCAGTCCCCCGGGACAGGGAATGATGGAGACCCAGTACTTC. This chain joins TRBV12-3 or TRBV12-4 and TRBJ2-5; 9 bases align to TRBD1. V was clipped by 5 bases and J by 5 bases; unmatched bases: 12. The CDR3 covers 16 residues.

V is TRBV10-3 and J is TRBJ1-4; 12 positions match TRBD1. The germline V gene has CDR1 ENHRY and CDR2 SYGVKD. This CDR3 is built from 14 residues. J was trimmed by 8 bases and V by 6 bases; bases with no gene match: 4. The CDR3 DNA is TGTGCCATCAGGGGACAGGGGGCGGGAGAAAAACTGTTTTTT. This sequence encodes CAIRGQGAGEKLFF.

The chain employs TRBV27 and TRBJ2-1; 10 nucleotides agree with TRBD2. This CDR3 spans 14 amino acids. Germline CDR1 MNHEY, CDR2 SMNVEV (reference sequence). Losses at the gene ends were 6 bases for V and 8 bases for J; bases not matched to a gene: 7. The CDR3 nucleotides are TGTGCCAGCAGGCGACTAGCGGGTATTCATGAGCAGTTCTTC. It specifies CASRRLAGIHEQFF.

The chain recombines TRBV7-9 with TRBJ2-5; 10 nucleotides line up with TRBD1. With the DNA end fitting TRBJ2-7 better, the J assignment may be wrong. The CDR3 spans 15 residues. CDR1 is SEHNR and CDR2 is FQNEAQ in the germline V gene (reference sequence). The CDR3 bases are TGTGCCAGCAGCTTAGCGGGACAGGGGTCCCACGAGCAGTACTTC. Its protein is CASSLAGQGSHEQYF.

V is TRBV30 and J is TRBJ2-1; perhaps TRBD2 as D (6 bases). Trimming removed 3 bases at V and 4 bases at J, with 16 bases between. CDR1 is GTSNPN and CDR2 is SVGIG in the germline V gene (reference sequence). CDR3 length equals 15 residues. The CDR3 sequence is CAWSHDRESYNEQFF. Here the CDR3 DNA reads TGTGCCTGGAGCCACGACCGGGAGTCTTACAATGAGCAGTTCTTC.

The CDR3 reads CASNSGSSGHYEQYF. CDR3 coding DNA: TGCGCCAGCAATTCCGGTAGTAGCGGCCACTACGAGCAGTACTTC. The chain links TRBV5-1 to TRBJ2-7, with D possibly TRBD2 on 6 matching bases. V was shortened by 6 bases and J by 3 bases, with 19 bases between the two germline ends. Germline assignment: CDR1 SGHRS and CDR2 YFSETQ. The CDR3 consists of 15 residues.

The chain joins TRBV6-1 to TRBJ2-1; no clear D gene. CDR1 and CDR2 from the germline V gene are MNHNS and SASEGT. The CDR3 contains 15 residues. V was shortened by 5 bases and J by 5 bases, with 16 bases between the two germline ends. CDR3 residues: CASSLDTIPHNEQFF. CDR3 DNA: TGTGCCAGCAGTCTAGACACGATTCCTCACAATGAGCAGTTCTTC.

This clonotype has a handful of counts. V gene TRBV4-1 combines with J gene TRBJ2-7, with 9 bases that match TRBD1. The CDR3 extends over 15 amino acids. Trimming removed 0 bases from V and 6 bases from J; junction bases left unmatched: 6. Germline values: CDR1 MGHRA, CDR2 YSYEKL. The CDR3: CASSQDEGQGLEQYF. The CDR3 nucleotides read TGCGCCAGCAGCCAAGATGAGGGACAGGGACTCGAGCAGTACTTC.

The chain carries TRBV5-1 and TRBJ2-5, with D perhaps matching TRBD1 (7 bases). The V end lost 0 bases, the J end lost 11 bases, and 20 bases lay between the germline ends. CDR3 size: 15 residues. Per the germline V gene, CDR1 is SGHRS and CDR2 is YFSETQ. The CDR3 region has the DNA TGCGCCAGCAGCTTGGATCGGAACAGGGGCCGGGAGCAGTACTTC. Translating it yields CASSLDRNRGREQYF.

The CDR3 here is CNPRGRNQPQHF. Here the CDR3 DNA reads TGCAACCCCAGGGGGCGCAATCAGCCCCAGCATTTT. This chain links TRBV29-1 with TRBJ1-5; TRBD1 matches at 8 bases. CDR1 is SQVTM and CDR2 is ANQGSEA in the germline V gene. The CDR3 spans 12 residues.

The chain is built from TRBV5-1 and TRBJ2-7, with D unresolved. This CDR3 region has 15 residues. With 1 base removed from V and 3 bases from J, the gap between germline ends came to 14 bases. Germline V gene sequence: CDR1 SGHRS, CDR2 YFSETQ. In DNA, the CDR3 is TGCGCCAGCAGCTTGCAAGGTCCGGCCTACTACGAGCAGTACTTC. Translation gives CASSLQGPAYYEQYF.

V usage is TRBV4-1 and J usage is TRBJ2-1; D call uncertain. Germline V lookup: CDR1 MGHRA, CDR2 YSYEKL. The germline V and J ends were trimmed by 4 bases and 7 bases, with 11 bases remaining between them. This CDR3 has 13 residues. Here the CDR3 reads CASSLETRNEQFF. DNA for the CDR3: TGCGCCAGCAGCCTCGAGACTCGGAATGAGCAGTTCTTC.